This T cell receptor (beta chain) was documented in a study of siplizumab effects on memory and regulatory T cells. Findings of the study overall: Naive T cells, seemingly more diverse than memory cells, seemed major alloresponse contributors.

In regard to this clone: No antigen is known for it.

J was trimmed by 2 bases and V by 6 bases; bases with no gene match: 7. This CDR3 has 15 residues. Germline CDR1 reads LNHDA; CDR2 reads SQIVND (reference sequence). TCRdb's copy holds only in-frame clones and misses some; the assay was immunoSEQ multiplex PCR. The table shows 60,000 to 80,000 clones, with approximately 87% occurring only once. Sequenced: memory CD4+ T cells sorted from blood. This clonotype originated in a human donor in good health. This sequence joins TRBV19 and TRBJ1-3; TRBD1 agrees at 7 bases. The CDR3 sequence: CASRSPTGAGNTIYF. The CDR3 DNA sequence: TGTGCCAGTAGGAGTCCTACAGGGGCTGGAAACACCATATATTTT. The full variable domain, with the rest looked up from reference TRBV19 and TRBJ1-3, is DGGITQSPKYLFRKEGQNVTLSCEQNLNHDAMYWYRQDPGQGLRLIYYSQIVNDFQKGDIAEGYSVSREKKESFPLTVTSAQKNPTAFYLCASRSPTGAGNTIYFGEGSWLTVV.